Each of the 18 T cell receptor beta chains below was sequenced from the same sample in a study of blood T cell repertoires in COVID-19. TCRdb keeps only in-frame clones here, not all; method: immunoSEQ multiplex PCR. The sample records some 170,000 clones, roughly 80% being singletons. Sequencing used peripheral blood. All receptors derive from a woman in her sixties or seventies with acute or convalescent COVID-19.

J is TRBJ1-3 and V is TRBV15; no firm D call. Trimming cost V 3 bases and J 4 bases, with 13 bases left between them. CDR1 and CDR2 from the germline V gene are LNHNV and YYDKDF (reference sequence). The CDR3 loop spans 15 amino acids. As DNA, the CDR3 is TGTGCCACCAGCAGGTCCAATAAGCCCGGAAACACCATATATTTT. Translating it yields CATSRSNKPGNTIYF.

The J gene is TRBJ1-5, the V gene TRBV27; D is possibly TRBD1 (6 bases). V lost 4 bases and J 3 bases, leaving 13 bases between the germline ends. The CDR3 runs to 15 residues. Germline CDR1 and CDR2: MNHEY and SMNVEV (reference sequence). CDR3 in DNA: TGTGCCAGCAGTTCCGCAGGGGCCTACAATCAGCCCCAGCATTTT. Encoded protein: CASSSAGAYNQPQHF.

V is TRBV15 and J is TRBJ2-1; 9 bases align to TRBD2. CDR3 length equals 16 residues. The germline CDR1 and CDR2 sequences are LNHNV and YYDKDF (reference sequence). The ends lost 0 bases at V and 3 bases at J; junction bases unmatched: 3. The DNA of the CDR3 is TGTGCCACCAGCAGAGATCGACTAGCGGTCTACAATGAGCAGTTCTTC. Its protein product is CATSRDRLAVYNEQFF.

The rearrangement joins TRBV6-1 to TRBJ1-1; D is uncertain. CDR1 is MNHNS and CDR2 is SASEGT in the germline V gene. The CDR3 consists of 14 residues. Trimming removed 2 bases at V and 6 bases at J, with 13 bases between. The chain's CDR3 is CASSESHREAEAFF. Written as DNA, the CDR3 is TGTGCCAGCAGTGAATCCCATCGGGAAGCTGAAGCTTTCTTT.

This clone was seen repeatedly, ten times or more. V usage is TRBV11-2 and J usage is TRBJ2-1; no definite D call. Trimming stripped 1 base from V and 9 bases from J, with 19 bases between. The CDR3 contains 16 residues. Germline values: CDR1 SGHAT, CDR2 FQNNGV. CDR3 residues: CASSLVRPTLAIEQFF. The CDR3 nucleotides are TGTGCCAGCAGCTTAGTCCGGCCGACTTTAGCTATTGAGCAGTTCTTC.

This chain uses TRBV27 with TRBJ1-4, with a possible D match to TRBD1 (5 bases). From germline, CDR1 is MNHEY and CDR2 SMNVEV (reference sequence). V lost 2 bases, J lost 8 bases, and 12 bases lay in between. The CDR3 sequence is 14 residues long. The CDR3 here is CASSLISGYEKLFF. The DNA of the CDR3 is TGTGCCAGCAGTTTAATCTCAGGGTACGAAAAACTGTTTTTT.

The genes are TRBV5-4 and TRBJ2-5, with D hard to call. V dropped 3 bases and J dropped 2 bases, with 2 bases sitting between them. This CDR3 has 11 amino acids. Germline V gene sequence: CDR1 SGHNT, CDR2 YYREEE (reference sequence). In DNA form, the CDR3 reads TGTGCCAGCAGCTCTCAAGAGACCCAGTACTTC. This translates into CASSSQETQYF.

The gene calls are TRBV12-3 or TRBV12-4 and TRBJ2-3; the D is unclear. Trimming shortened V by 3 bases and J by 8 bases, and 6 bases separated the two germline ends. This CDR3 region has 11 residues. The CDR3 nucleotides are TGTGCCAGCAGTTTTTACGGTACGCAGTATTTT. Translated: CASSFYGTQYF.

The sample holds a few counts of this clone. This chain joins TRBV2 and TRBJ2-7, with TRBD1 identical over 7 bases. The V segment lost 7 bases and the J segment 8 bases; nucleotides outside the gene matches: 17. Germline V gene sequence: CDR1 SNHLY, CDR2 FYNNEI. This CDR3 has 15 residues. Written as DNA, the CDR3 is TGTGCCAGCACCGACAGCCAGGGGGAGACACGGCAGCAGTACTTC. Translated, it gives CASTDSQGETRQQYF.

This sequence joins TRBV7-7 and TRBJ2-1, with D tentatively TRBD2 (5 bases). Trimming cost V 5 bases and J 4 bases, with 9 bases left between them. The V gene's germline CDR1 is SSHAT and CDR2 FNYEAQ (reference sequence). This CDR3 is 13 amino acids long. The CDR3 region is CASSPLEYNEQFF. CDR3 DNA: TGTGCCAGCAGCCCACTAGAGTACAATGAGCAGTTCTTC. Together with reference TRBV7-7 and TRBJ2-1, the CDR3 gives the full variable domain: GAGVSQSPRYKVTKRGQDVTLRCDPISSHATLYWYQQALGQGPEFLTYFNYEAQPDKSGLPSDRFSAERPEGSISTLTIQRTEQRDSAMYRCASSPLEYNEQFFGPGTRLTVL.

The chain couples TRBV5-6 to TRBJ2-1; 7 nucleotides match TRBD2. This CDR3 comprises 14 residues. V lost 0 bases to trimming and J lost 10 bases; unmatched junction nucleotides: 7. The V gene's germline CDR1 is SGHDT and CDR2 YYEEEE. CDR3 sequence: CASSLVGEGAEQFF. For the CDR3, the DNA is TGTGCCAGCAGCTTGGTCGGGGAGGGTGCGGAGCAGTTCTTC.

DNA of the CDR3: TGTGCCAGCAGTAGCGGGGGAGGCACAGATACGCAGTATTTT. This codes for CASSSGGGTDTQYF. The rearrangement joins TRBV6-2 or TRBV6-3 to TRBJ2-3; 8 nucleotides line up with TRBD2. V lost 5 bases and J lost 1; bases outside the gene matches: 2. This CDR3 comprises 14 residues. The germline V gene encodes CDR1 MNHEY and CDR2 SVGEGT.

The chain joins TRBV28 to TRBJ1-1; TRBD1 might be the D (5 bases). The CDR3 totals 13 residues. Germline V gene lookup returns CDR1 MDHEN and CDR2 SYDVKM. Trimming removed 4 bases at V and 12 bases at J, with 18 bases between. CDR3 amino acids: CASSSPQAGRPFF. CDR3 DNA sequence: TGTGCCAGCAGTTCCCCACAGGCGGGGCGTCCTTTCTTT.

The V call is TRBV4-3, the J call TRBJ2-3, with TRBD2 matching 8 bases. The V gene end was trimmed by 1 base and the J gene end by 2 bases; junction bases not matched to a gene: 5. The CDR3 loop spans 16 amino acids. The germline V gene has CDR1 LGHNA and CDR2 YSLEER. The CDR3 is CASSQVTSEYTDTQYF. For the CDR3, the DNA is TGCGCCAGCAGCCAAGTGACTAGCGAATACACAGATACGCAGTATTTT.

The V gene is TRBV5-1, the J gene TRBJ2-7, with TRBD2 matching over 7 bases. The CDR3 is 14 residues long. The V and J ends lost 5 bases and 4 bases, in that order; junction bases with no gene match: 9. Germline CDR1 reads SGHRS; CDR2 reads YFSETQ. As DNA, the CDR3 is TGCGCCAGCAGTGGGAGCGGGGCCGCTTACGAGCAGTACTTC. Its translation: CASSGSGAAYEQYF.

The chain is built from TRBV5-5 and TRBJ2-2; the match to TRBD2 covers 7 bases. V shed 2 bases and J 6 bases; nucleotides not matched to a gene: 13. The CDR3 spans 17 residues. In germline, CDR1 is SGHKS, CDR2 YYEKEE (reference sequence). This CDR3 reads CASSFVPTSVSSGELFF. The CDR3 DNA reads TGTGCCAGCAGCTTCGTTCCAACTAGCGTATCATCCGGGGAGCTGTTTTTT.

This clone appeared a few times. The rearrangement joins TRBV7-2 to TRBJ2-5; a weak D match, TRBD2 (5 bases). CDR1 SGHTA and CDR2 FQGNSA come from the germline V gene. V was trimmed by 1 base and J by 5 bases, leaving 8 bases between them. This CDR3 has 13 residues. CDR3 in DNA: TGTGCCAGCAGCTTAGGGAGGATGGAGACCCAGTACTTC. Translated, it gives CASSLGRMETQYF.

The rearrangement uses TRBV30 and TRBJ2-7; 8 nucleotides agree with TRBD1. V was clipped by 3 bases and J by 0 bases; unmatched bases: 4. CDR3 size: 14 residues. Germline lookup yields CDR1 GTSNPN and CDR2 SVGIG (reference sequence). This CDR3 is CAWSRDRSSYEQYF. The CDR3, as DNA: TGTGCCTGGAGCCGGGACAGGTCCTCCTACGAGCAGTACTTC. Drawing the rest from reference TRBV30 and TRBJ2-7, the complete variable domain is SQTIHQWPATLVQPVGSPLSLECTVEGTSNPNLYWYRQAAGRGLQLLFYSVGIGQISSEVPQNLSASRPQDRQFILSSKKLLLSDSGFYLCAWSRDRSSYEQYFGPGTRLTVT.